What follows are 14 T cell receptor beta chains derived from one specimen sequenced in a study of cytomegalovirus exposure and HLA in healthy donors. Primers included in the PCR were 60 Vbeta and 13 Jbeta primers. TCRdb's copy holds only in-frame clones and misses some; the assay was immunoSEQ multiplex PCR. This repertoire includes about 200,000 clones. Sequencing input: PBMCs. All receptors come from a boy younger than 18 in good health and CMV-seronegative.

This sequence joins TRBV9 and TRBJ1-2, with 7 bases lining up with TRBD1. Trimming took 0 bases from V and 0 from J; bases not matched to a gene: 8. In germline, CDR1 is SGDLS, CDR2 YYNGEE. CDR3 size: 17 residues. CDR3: CASSVEQGPIPNYGYTF. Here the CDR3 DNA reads TGTGCCAGCAGCGTAGAACAGGGGCCCATCCCTAACTATGGCTACACCTTC.

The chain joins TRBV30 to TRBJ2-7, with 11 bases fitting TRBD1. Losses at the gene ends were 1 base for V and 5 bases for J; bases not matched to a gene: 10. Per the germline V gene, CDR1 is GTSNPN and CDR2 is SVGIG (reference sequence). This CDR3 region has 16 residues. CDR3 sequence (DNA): TGTGCCTGGAGTGCAGGGACAGGGGGTCCTCGAGACGAGCAGTACTTC. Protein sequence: CAWSAGTGGPRDEQYF.

CDR3 DNA sequence: TGCGCCAGCAGAGCGGGACAAGAGAACACTGAAGCTTTCTTT. The encoded protein is CASRAGQENTEAFF. The chain carries TRBV10-2 and TRBJ1-1; D might be TRBD1 (6 bases). From germline, CDR1 is WSHSY and CDR2 SAAADI. With 6 bases removed from V and 1 base from J, the gap between germline ends came to 12 bases. The CDR3 runs to 14 residues.

The DNA for the CDR3 is TGTGCCACCAAAATTGAAATGGCGGGGTACACAGATACGCAGTATTTT. Amino acids: CATKIEMAGYTDTQYF. The V gene is TRBV15, the J gene TRBJ2-3; D perhaps matches TRBD2 (6 bases). The germline V gene has CDR1 LNHNV and CDR2 YYDKDF (reference sequence). V dropped 7 bases and J dropped 2 bases, with 19 bases sitting between them. The CDR3 totals 16 residues.

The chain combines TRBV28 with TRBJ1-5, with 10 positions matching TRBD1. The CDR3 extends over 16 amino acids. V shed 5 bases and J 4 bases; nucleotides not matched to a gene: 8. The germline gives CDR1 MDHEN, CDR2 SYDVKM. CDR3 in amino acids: CASSLGTGARNQPQHF. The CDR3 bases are TGTGCCAGCAGTCTAGGGACAGGGGCGCGTAATCAGCCCCAGCATTTT.

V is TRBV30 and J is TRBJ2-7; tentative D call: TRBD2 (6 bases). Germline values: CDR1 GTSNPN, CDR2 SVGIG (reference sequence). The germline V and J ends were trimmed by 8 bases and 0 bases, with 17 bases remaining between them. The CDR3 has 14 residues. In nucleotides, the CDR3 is TGTGCCGGGGACTCTTGGACCAACTCCTACGAGCAGTACTTC. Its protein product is CAGDSWTNSYEQYF.

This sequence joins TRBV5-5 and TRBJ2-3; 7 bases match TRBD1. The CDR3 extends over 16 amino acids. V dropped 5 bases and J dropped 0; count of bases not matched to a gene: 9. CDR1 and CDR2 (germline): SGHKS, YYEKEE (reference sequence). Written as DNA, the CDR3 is TGTGCCAGCAGTTCTCCTACGACAGGGAGCACAGATACGCAGTATTTT. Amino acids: CASSSPTTGSTDTQYF.

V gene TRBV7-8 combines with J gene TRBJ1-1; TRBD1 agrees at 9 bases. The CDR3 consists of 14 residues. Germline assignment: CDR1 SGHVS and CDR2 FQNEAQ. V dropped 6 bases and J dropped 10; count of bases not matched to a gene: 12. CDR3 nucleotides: TGTGCCAGCAGTGGAGAGGGGACAGGGAGCGTAGCTTTCTTT. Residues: CASSGEGTGSVAFF.

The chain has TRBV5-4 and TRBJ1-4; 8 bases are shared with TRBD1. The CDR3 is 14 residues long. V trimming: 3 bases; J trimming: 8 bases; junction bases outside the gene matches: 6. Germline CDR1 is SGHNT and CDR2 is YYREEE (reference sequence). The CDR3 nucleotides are TGTGCCAGCAGCTACCGGGACAGGCGCGAAAAACTGTTTTTT. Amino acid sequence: CASSYRDRREKLFF.

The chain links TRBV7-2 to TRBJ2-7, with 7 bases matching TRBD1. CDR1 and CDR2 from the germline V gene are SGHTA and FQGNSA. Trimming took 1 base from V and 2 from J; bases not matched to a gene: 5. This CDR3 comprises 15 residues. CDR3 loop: CASSLGDRTAYEQYF. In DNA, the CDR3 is TGTGCCAGCAGCTTAGGGGACAGAACAGCCTACGAGCAGTACTTC.

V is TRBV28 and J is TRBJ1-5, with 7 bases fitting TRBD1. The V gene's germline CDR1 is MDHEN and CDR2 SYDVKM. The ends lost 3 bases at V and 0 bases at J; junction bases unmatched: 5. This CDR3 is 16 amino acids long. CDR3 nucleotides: TGTGCCAGCAGTTTCCGACAGGGAAATAGCAATCAGCCCCAGCATTTT. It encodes CASSFRQGNSNQPQHF.

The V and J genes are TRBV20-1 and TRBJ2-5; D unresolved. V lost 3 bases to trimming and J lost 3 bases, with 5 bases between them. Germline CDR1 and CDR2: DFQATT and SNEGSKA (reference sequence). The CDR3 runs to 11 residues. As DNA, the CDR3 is TGCAGTGCTAGCTTAAAAGAGACCCAGTACTTC. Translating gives CSASLKETQYF.

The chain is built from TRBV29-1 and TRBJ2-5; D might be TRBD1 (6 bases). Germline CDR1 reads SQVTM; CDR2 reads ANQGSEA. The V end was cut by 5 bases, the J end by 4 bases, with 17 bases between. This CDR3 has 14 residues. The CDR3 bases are TGCAGCGTTAGTAACCAGGGGATCGGAGAGACCCAGTACTTC. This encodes CSVSNQGIGETQYF.

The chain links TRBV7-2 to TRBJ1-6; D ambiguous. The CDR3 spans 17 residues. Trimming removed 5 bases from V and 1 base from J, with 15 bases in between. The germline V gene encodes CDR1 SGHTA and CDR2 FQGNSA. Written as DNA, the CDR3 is TGTGCCAGCAGCGCACGTCGGGGAGAGTCCTATAATTCACCCCTCCACTTT. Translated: CASSARRGESYNSPLHF.